A single sample is the source of the 19 T cell receptor beta chains below, sequenced in a study of T cells in Graves' hyperthyroidism and ophthalmopathy. The TCR beta CDR3 regions underwent amplification using RNA transcripts as the source. Initially, a first-round RT-PCR of the TCR CDR3 employed the HTBI primer set. In TCRdb, the multiplex PCR reads were re-called with MiXCR into one record per CDR3 protein. Of 600,000 to 650,000 distinct CDR3 sequences listed, less than 25% are singletons. What was sequenced was blood. The receptors stem from a man aged 25-45 years with Graves' ophthalmopathy.

This clonotype has only a few counts. The V call is TRBV7-9, the J call TRBJ2-2; 13 bases fit TRBD2. The CDR3 runs to 17 residues. Germline-derived CDR1 and CDR2 are SEHNR and FQNEAQ (reference sequence). Trimming took 5 bases from V and 3 from J; bases not matched to a gene: 6. This chain's CDR3 is CASSPGLAGDDTGELFF. The CDR3 nucleotides are TGTGCCAGCAGCCCTGGACTAGCGGGAGATGACACCGGGGAGCTGTTTTTT.

This clonotype came up a few times. V and J are TRBV6-5 and TRBJ2-1; no definite D call. Germline V gene lookup returns CDR1 MNHEY and CDR2 SVGAGI. The CDR3 runs to 15 residues. Trimming shortened V by 0 bases and J by 3 bases, and 9 bases separated the two germline ends. The CDR3 region is CASSYSSEFYNEQFF. DNA for the CDR3: TGTGCCAGCAGTTACTCCAGCGAATTCTACAATGAGCAGTTCTTC.

This clonotype was detected many times. The chain has TRBV5-1 and TRBJ2-7; 14 bases map to TRBD2. V lost 3 bases to trimming and J lost 0 bases; unmatched junction nucleotides: 5. CDR1 SGHRS and CDR2 YFSETQ come from the germline V gene. The CDR3 contains 17 residues. Written as DNA, the CDR3 is TGCGCCAGCAGCTCCGGACTAGCGGGAGGAATCTCCTACGAGCAGTACTTC. Residues: CASSSGLAGGISYEQYF. Based on the CDR3 plus reference TRBV5-1 and TRBJ2-7, the full variable domain is KAGVTQTPRYLIKTRGQQVTLSCSPISGHRSVSWYQQTPGQGLQFLFEYFSETQRNKGNFPGRFSGRQFSNSRSEMNVSTLELGDSALYLCASSSGLAGGISYEQYFGPGTRLTVT.

This clonotype was seen repeatedly, ten times or more. This rearrangement joins TRBV13 to TRBJ2-7, with 9 positions matching TRBD2. Germline V gene sequence: CDR1 PRHDT, CDR2 FYEKMQ (reference sequence). The CDR3 has 15 residues. V gave up 5 bases and J gave up 4 bases; unmatched junction bases: 9. The DNA for the CDR3 is TGTGCCAGCAGCCTTAGCGGGAGTCAGCGGTACGAGCAGTACTTC. This gives the protein CASSLSGSQRYEQYF.

This clonotype was picked up a small number of times. The chain employs TRBV2 and TRBJ2-1, with TRBD2 matching over 13 bases. With V trimmed by 3 bases and J by 3 bases, 8 bases remained unmatched. The V gene's germline CDR1 is SNHLY and CDR2 FYNNEI. CDR3 size: 18 residues. CDR3 residues: CASSDSTSGREVYNEQFF. In DNA, the CDR3 is TGTGCCAGCAGTGATAGTACTAGCGGGAGGGAAGTCTACAATGAGCAGTTCTTC.

This chain links TRBV4-2 with TRBJ2-3; D not certain. Looked up from germline, CDR1 is LGHNA and CDR2 is YNFKEQ. The CDR3 consists of 12 residues. V lost 5 bases and J 6 bases, leaving 9 bases between the germline ends. The CDR3 region has the DNA TGTGCCAGCAGCTTACATGGGGATACGCAGTATTTT. This translates into CASSLHGDTQYF.

This clonotype was recorded many times. This chain links TRBV11-2 with TRBJ2-7; 9 bases map to TRBD1. With 5 bases clipped from V and 5 bases from J, the junction kept 10 bases outside the gene matches. Germline assignment: CDR1 SGHAT and CDR2 FQNNGV. The CDR3 is 15 amino acids. CDR3 sequence: CASSPRGTGRNEQYF. In nucleotides, the CDR3 is TGTGCCAGCAGCCCTCGAGGGACAGGGCGTAACGAGCAGTACTTC.

This clonotype was detected ten times or more. At one boundary the junction diverges from the germline segment, which might be a read error. The chain is built from TRBV4-1 and TRBJ1-1; 8 nucleotides line up with TRBD1. CDR1 is MGHRA and CDR2 is YSYEKL in the germline V gene. This CDR3 comprises 13 residues. The CDR3 is CASSQGADTEAFF. For the CDR3, the DNA is TGTGCCAGCTCCCAGGGGGCGGACACTGAAGCTTTCTTT.

This clonotype was detected a few times. The chain combines TRBV20-1 with TRBJ2-7, with no clear D. The CDR3 is 14 residues long. Germline V gene sequence: CDR1 DFQATT, CDR2 SNEGSKA (reference sequence). V gave up 1 base and J gave up 5 bases, with 15 bases separating them. The CDR3 DNA is TGCAGTGCTAGAGGACTCATTTCAACCCACGAGCAGTACTTC. This codes for CSARGLISTHEQYF.

In its sample, this clonotype was seen a few times. The chain carries TRBV5-1 and TRBJ2-2; D not certain. Germline CDR1 is SGHRS and CDR2 is YFSETQ. The CDR3 has 13 residues. Trimming shortened V by 7 bases and J by 5 bases, and 12 bases separated the two germline ends. The CDR3 DNA reads TGCGCCAGCTGTCCCATGGGAACCGGGGAGCTGTTTTTT. Translated, it gives CASCPMGTGELFF. Based on the CDR3 plus reference TRBV5-1 and TRBJ2-2, the full variable domain is KAGVTQTPRYLIKTRGQQVTLSCSPISGHRSVSWYQQTPGQGLQFLFEYFSETQRNKGNFPGRFSGRQFSNSRSEMNVSTLELGDSALYLCASCPMGTGELFFGEGSRLTVL.

This clonotype has more than one count but fewer than ten. V gene TRBV29-1 combines with J gene TRBJ2-4, with 8 bases lining up with TRBD2. The V gene's germline CDR1 is SQVTM and CDR2 ANQGSEA. J lost 14 bases, V lost 3 bases, and 3 bases had no gene match. The CDR3 loop spans 10 amino acids. For the CDR3, the DNA is TGCAGCGTTGAGACGGGACTAGAGTACTTC. Amino acid sequence: CSVETGLEYF.

This clonotype has only a few counts. The chain combines TRBV10-3 with TRBJ2-1; 13 bases align to TRBD2. There are 14 residues in the CDR3. The J segment lost 8 bases and the V segment lost 6 bases, leaving 4 bases of the junction unmatched. In germline, CDR1 is ENHRY, CDR2 SYGVKD. CDR3 nucleotide sequence: TGTGCCATCAGAGGGACTAGCGGGACTCATGAGCAGTTCTTC. It codes for CAIRGTSGTHEQFF.

This clonotype was counted between two and nine times. The chain uses TRBV7-8 and TRBJ2-3; the match to TRBD2 covers 12 bases. CDR1 SGHVS and CDR2 FQNEAQ come from the germline V gene. V was clipped by 3 bases and J by 5 bases; unmatched bases: 6. CDR3 length: 16 residues. The CDR3 sequence is CASSFLASGRGDTQYF. The CDR3 DNA is TGTGCCAGCAGCTTTCTGGCTAGCGGGAGGGGAGATACGCAGTATTTT.

This clonotype was seen repeatedly, ten times or more. The chain joins TRBV2 to TRBJ1-5; the D gene is possibly TRBD1 (6 bases). CDR1 is SNHLY, CDR2 FYNNEI, per germline. V lost 8 bases, J lost 4 bases, and 12 bases lay in between. This CDR3 spans 13 amino acids. This CDR3 reads CASDKDRNQPQHF. The DNA of the CDR3 is TGTGCCAGCGACAAAGACAGGAATCAGCCCCAGCATTTT.

This clonotype was counted ten times or more. The V call is TRBV30, the J call TRBJ2-2, with TRBD2 identical over 7 bases. The CDR3 runs to 15 residues. Germline CDR1 is GTSNPN and CDR2 is SVGIG (reference sequence). Unmatched junction bases numbered 7, after V lost 2 bases and J lost 4 bases. The CDR3, as DNA: TGTGCCTGGAGTCCAGCGGGAACATCCACCGGGGAGCTGTTTTTT. Its translation is CAWSPAGTSTGELFF.

Only a few counts were recorded for this clonotype. The chain combines TRBV12-3 or TRBV12-4 with TRBJ1-2; tentative D call: TRBD1 (6 bases). V was cut by 3 bases and J by 4 bases, with 15 bases left in between. The CDR3 totals 15 residues. CDR3 residues: CASSLGGRGGYGYTF. CDR3 sequence (DNA): TGTGCCAGCAGTTTGGGGGGACGAGGGGGCTATGGCTACACCTTC.

The chain couples TRBV5-1 to TRBJ2-7, with 7 bases identical to TRBD1. V lost 4 bases and J lost 2; bases outside the gene matches: 9. Germline CDR1 SGHRS, CDR2 YFSETQ. CDR3 length equals 15 residues. The CDR3 loop reads CASSLPGTATYEQYF. The CDR3, as DNA: TGCGCCAGCAGCCTTCCAGGGACAGCCACCTACGAGCAGTACTTC.

The chain links TRBV12-3 or TRBV12-4 to TRBJ1-2; TRBD1 might be the D (5 bases). V gave up 3 bases and J gave up 6 bases, with 11 bases separating them. The CDR3 consists of 13 residues. CDR3 in DNA: TGTGCCAGCAGTTTTGGGGGGAAACATGGCTACACCTTC. This sequence encodes CASSFGGKHGYTF.

This clonotype was recorded many times. CDR3 region: CASSVRGNSYNEQFF. Here the CDR3 DNA reads TGTGCCAGCAGTGTCAGGGGGAACTCCTACAATGAGCAGTTCTTC. The chain uses TRBV2 and TRBJ2-1; 7 bases align to TRBD1. Germline values: CDR1 SNHLY, CDR2 FYNNEI. V shed 4 bases, J shed 0 bases, and the junction held 3 bases outside the gene matches. The CDR3 is made up of 15 amino acids.